The rows below give T cell receptor beta chains drawn from one sample of a study of CD8+ T cells in alopecia areata. Libraries were prepared by immunoSEQ multiplex PCR; TCRdb keeps only in-frame clonotypes and omits some of them. The sample holds more than 95,000 clones, roughly 66% seen once. The sample taken for sequencing was CD4+ T cells sorted from blood. The origin of the receptors is a human donor in good health. The CDR3 runs from the conserved cysteine through the conserved F or W. A D gene is named only where the DNA matches it firmly. Size values are once, few and many counts, or a class for expanded clones, and some rows have none.

J,D,V,size,DNA,CDR3
TRBJ2-3,TRBD1,TRBV7-9,few,TGTGCCAGCAGCTTAGGGACAGGTTACACAGATACGCAGTATTTT,CASSLGTGYTDTQYF
TRBJ1-1,.,TRBV29-1,few,TGCAGCGTTGGGTCTGGGAACACTGAAGCTTTCTTT,CSVGSGNTEAFF
TRBJ1-2,.,TRBV29-1,.,TGCAGCGTTGATGACAGCTTCTATGGCTACACCTTC,CSVDDSFYGYTF
TRBJ2-6,.,TRBV4-1,.,TGCGCCAGCAGCCAAGAGGGAACTGGGGCCAACGTCCTGACTTTC,CASSQEGTGANVLTF
TRBJ1-6,.,TRBV5-1,.,TGCGCCAGCAGCTTCGGAGAAATCGATTCACCCCTCCACTTT,CASSFGEIDSPLHF
TRBJ1-2,.,TRBV15,.,TGTGCCACCAGCAGAGATACCCAGGGTAGCTATGGCTACACCTTC,CATSRDTQGSYGYTF
TRBJ2-3,.,TRBV2,once,TGTGCCAGCAGTGAGACCGCAGATACGCAGTATTTT,CASSETADTQYF
TRBJ1-2,.,TRBV6-6,.,TGTGCCAGCACCACCCGGCCGGACATAGGTGGCTACACCTTC,CASTTRPDIGGYTF
TRBJ2-5,.,TRBV15,once,TGTGCCACCAGCGTCCCCCTACCATCGGAGACCCAGTACTTC,CATSVPLPSETQYF
TRBJ1-2,TRBD1,TRBV23-1,few,TGCGCCAGCAGTCACCGCTACCGGGACAGGGATTGGGATACCTTC,CASSHRYRDRDWDTF
TRBJ2-1,TRBD1,TRBV29-1,.,TGCAGCGTTGAATTCGCGACAGGGAGCTCCTACAATGAGCAGTTCTTC,CSVEFATGSSYNEQFF
TRBJ2-3,TRBD2,TRBV4-1,.,TGCGCCAGCTCCACCGGGGGGTTGGGAGATACGCAGTATTTT,CASSTGGLGDTQYF
TRBJ1-1,.,TRBV6-5,.,TGTGCCAGCAGAGCCGGGTCGAACACTGAAGCTTTCTTT,CASRAGSNTEAFF
TRBJ2-1,TRBD2,TRBV30,.,TGTGCCTGGAGTGGACTAGCGGGTGACTCCTACAATGAGCAGTTCTTC,CAWSGLAGDSYNEQFF
TRBJ2-1,.,TRBV11-2,few,TGTGCCAGCAGGGGTTGGACGACCTACAATGAGCAGTTCTTC,CASRGWTTYNEQFF
TRBJ2-3,.,TRBV29-1,.,TGCAGCGTTGAGGGGCCAGAGGGGGGCACAGATACGCAGTATTTT,CSVEGPEGGTDTQYF
TRBJ2-5,.,TRBV29-1,.,TGCAGCGTTGAAAACGGACAGCCCCGCGGGGAGACCCAGTACTTC,CSVENGQPRGETQYF
TRBJ2-1,.,TRBV6-6,few,TGTGCCAGCAGTTACTGGGGAGATAATGAGCAGTTCTTC,CASSYWGDNEQFF
TRBJ2-3,TRBD2,TRBV4-1,.,TGCGCCAGCAGCCATCTGACTAGCGCCACAGATACGCAGTATTTT,CASSHLTSATDTQYF
TRBJ1-4,.,TRBV11-2,.,TGTGCCAGCAGCTTGGGAACACAGCTAATAGAAAAACTGTTTTTT,CASSLGTQLIEKLFF
TRBJ2-1,.,TRBV7-2,.,TGTGCCAGCAGCCTGGAAGAGGGTAGCCCCCATGAGCAGTTCTTC,CASSLEEGSPHEQFF
TRBJ1-1,.,TRBV29-1,.,TGCAGCGCGAGTTTGGGGACTAAGTCTTTCTTT,CSASLGTKSFF
TRBJ2-3,.,TRBV6-6,.,TGTGCCTCGGGCCGGGGCACAGATACGCAGTATTTT,CASGRGTDTQYF
TRBJ1-2,.,TRBV19,many,TGTGCCAGTATCGACGGAATCTATGGCTACACCTTC,CASIDGIYGYTF
TRBJ1-1,.,TRBV10-3,few,TGTGCCATCAGTATGACCTCCACTGAAGCTTTCTTT,CAISMTSTEAFF
TRBJ2-5,.,TRBV5-1,.,TGCGCCAGCAGTTATGGACAGGGAGGGGAGACCCAGTACTTC,CASSYGQGGETQYF
TRBJ1-5,.,TRBV29-1,few,TGCAGCGTTGGGGCAGTCAATCAGCCCCAGCATTTT,CSVGAVNQPQHF
TRBJ1-2,TRBD1,TRBV11-2,few,TGTGCCAGCAGCTCGACAGGGGGCGCGAATGGCTACACCTTC,CASSSTGGANGYTF
TRBJ1-5,TRBD1,TRBV5-1,few,TGCGCCAGCAGTACCGGGACAGAGAGCAATCAGCCCCAGCATTTT,CASSTGTESNQPQHF
TRBJ1-1,.,TRBV30,.,TGTGCCTGGGTACAGAGCGGGTTCTCAGCTTTCTTT,CAWVQSGFSAFF
TRBJ2-5,TRBD2,TRBV5-1,.,TGCGCCAGCAGCTCCACTAGCGGGGGGGAGACCCAGTACTTC,CASSSTSGGETQYF
TRBJ1-2,.,TRBV29-1,.,TGCAGCGTTCCTGACAGCGGCTACACCTTC,CSVPDSGYTF
TRBJ2-5,.,TRBV6-5,.,TGTGCCAGCAGGCCACCGGGAGAAGAGACCCAGTACTTC,CASRPPGEETQYF
TRBJ1-5,.,TRBV10-1,few,TGCGCCAGCAGTGATAGAGGCTATCAGCCCCAGCATTTT,CASSDRGYQPQHF
TRBJ1-2,.,TRBV5-6,.,TGTGCCAGCAGCGGGGACGGCCTTAACTATGGCTACACCTTC,CASSGDGLNYGYTF
TRBJ2-5,TRBD1,TRBV29-1,.,TGCAGCGTTGACGACAGGGGGGGGACCCAGTACTTC,CSVDDRGGTQYF
TRBJ2-7,TRBD2,TRBV5-4,.,TGTGCCAGCAGCGACCGGACTAGGGACGAGCAGTACTTC,CASSDRTRDEQYF
TRBJ2-2,.,TRBV2,few,TGTGCCAGCACCGCAGGTCCCAGGGTGAACACCGGGGAGCTGTTTTTT,CASTAGPRVNTGELFF
TRBJ1-2,.,TRBV29-1,few,TGCAGCGTTCTCCCGGGGGCCAACTATGGCTACACCTTC,CSVLPGANYGYTF
TRBJ1-2,.,TRBV25-1,few,TGTGCCAGCAGTGATCCCGTGATCTATGGCTACACCTTC,CASSDPVIYGYTF
TRBJ2-5,.,TRBV30,.,TGTGCCTGGAGTCCCACCAGGGGACAAGAGACCCAGTACTTC,CAWSPTRGQETQYF
TRBJ1-6,TRBD1,TRBV2,.,TGTGCCAGCAAAGTAAGGACAGGAGATAATTCACCCCTCCACTTT,CASKVRTGDNSPLHF
TRBJ1-2,TRBD1,TRBV4-1,.,TGCGCCAGCAGCCCCGGACAGGGAGGACGGTATGGCTACACCTTC,CASSPGQGGRYGYTF
TRBJ2-3,.,TRBV7-9,.,TGTGCCAGCAGCTTGACGATAAACACAGATACGCAGTATTTT,CASSLTINTDTQYF
TRBJ2-1,.,TRBV6-6,.,TGTGCCAGCAGCCCCCTAAATGAGCAGTTCTTC,CASSPLNEQFF
TRBJ1-2,.,TRBV6-1,.,TGTGCCAGCAGTGAAGCCCTCGGATCTAACTATGGCTACACCTTC,CASSEALGSNYGYTF
TRBJ1-2,.,TRBV6-1,few,TGTGCCAGCAGTGAACTAAGCTATGGCTACACCTTC,CASSELSYGYTF
TRBJ1-1,.,TRBV4-2,.,TGTGCCAGCAGCGCTCGAAGGGCCGGGGAAACTGAAGCTTTCTTT,CASSARRAGETEAFF
TRBJ1-6,.,TRBV4-1,few,TGCGCCAGCAGCCTGCAGTTGAGGTCACCCCTCCACTTT,CASSLQLRSPLHF
TRBJ1-2,TRBD1,TRBV30,.,TGTGCCTGGAGTGTACTTGGGACAGGGGAGGATGGCTACACCTTC,CAWSVLGTGEDGYTF
TRBJ1-2,.,TRBV9,.,TGTGCCAGCAGCGATCAGGGGAACTATGGCTACACCTTC,CASSDQGNYGYTF
TRBJ2-3,.,TRBV29-1,few,TGCAGCGTTGAACAGGGCACAGATACGCAGTATTTT,CSVEQGTDTQYF